The sequence of this T cell receptor (beta chain) was determined in a study of blood T cell repertoires in COVID-19. On the study more broadly: The analysed material was cDNA or gDNA that came from T cells, B-cell-depleted T cells, or PBMCs.

The V gene end was trimmed by 1 base and the J gene end by 5 bases; junction bases not matched to a gene: 7. This CDR3 comprises 15 residues. Germline V gene data show CDR1 as MGHDK and CDR2 as SYGVNS. Some clones are missing from TCRdb's copy, which holds only in-frame ones; the method was immunoSEQ multiplex PCR. This table has under 300,000 clones, about 90% appearing once. The material sequenced was peripheral blood. This chain joins TRBV25-1 and TRBJ2-7; TRBD1 matches 8 bases. The clonotype comes from a man aged 25-45 years with COVID-19, enrolled during active disease. CDR3 DNA: TGTGCCAGCAGTGAATTAGGGACAGGTCGGAACGAGCAGTACTTC. The encoded protein is CASSELGTGRNEQYF.